This T cell receptor beta chain derives from a study of shared clonotypes between healthy human individuals. A deep-level run was used for the assay. Sequencing used immunoSEQ multiplex PCR; TCRdb keeps in-frame clones, though not all of them. The profile shows 950,000 to 1,100,000 clones, roughly 70% of them singletons. CDR3 length equals 16 residues. V was pared by 3 bases and J by 3 bases, with 9 bases of the junction left unmatched. Per the germline V gene, CDR1 is SGHAT and CDR2 is FQDESV (reference sequence). The TCR was taken from a man between 18 and 35 years old in good health. The chain links TRBV11-1 to TRBJ2-7, with 9 bases identical to TRBD1. The sequenced material came from memory CD4+ T cells sorted from blood. Subset indicated: CD45RA-negative fraction. CDR3 coding DNA: TGTGCCAGCAGCTTTATAGTGACAGGGGGAAGCTACGAGCAGTACTTC. Its protein product is CASSFIVTGGSYEQYF.